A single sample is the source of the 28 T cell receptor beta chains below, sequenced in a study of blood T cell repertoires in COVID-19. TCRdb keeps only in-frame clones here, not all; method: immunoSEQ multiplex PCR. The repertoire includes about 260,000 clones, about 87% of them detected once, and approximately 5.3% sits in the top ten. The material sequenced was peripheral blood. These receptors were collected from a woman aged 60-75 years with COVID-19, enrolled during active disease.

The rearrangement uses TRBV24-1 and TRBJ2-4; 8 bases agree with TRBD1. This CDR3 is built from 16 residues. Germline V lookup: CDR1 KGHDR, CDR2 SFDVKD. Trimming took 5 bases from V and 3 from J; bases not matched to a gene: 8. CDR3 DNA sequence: TGTGCCACCAGTGCCGGACCGGGACAGGTCAAAAACATTCAGTACTTC. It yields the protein CATSAGPGQVKNIQYF.

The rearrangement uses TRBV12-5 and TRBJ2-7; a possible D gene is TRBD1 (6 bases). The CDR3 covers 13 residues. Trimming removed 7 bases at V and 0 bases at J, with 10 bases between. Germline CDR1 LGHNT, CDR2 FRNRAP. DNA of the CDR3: TGTGCTAGTGCCACGACAGGCTCCTACGAGCAGTACTTC. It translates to CASATTGSYEQYF.

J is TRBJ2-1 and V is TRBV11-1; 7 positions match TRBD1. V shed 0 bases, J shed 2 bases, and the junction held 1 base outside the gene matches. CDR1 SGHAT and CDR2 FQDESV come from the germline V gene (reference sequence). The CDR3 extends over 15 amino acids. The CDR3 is CASSLAGGAYNEQFF. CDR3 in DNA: TGTGCCAGCAGCTTAGCAGGGGGCGCCTACAATGAGCAGTTCTTC. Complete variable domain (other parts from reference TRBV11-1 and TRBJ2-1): EAEVAQSPRYKITEKSQAVAFWCDPISGHATLYWYRQILGQGPELLVQFQDESVVDDSQLPKDRFSAERLKGVDSTLKIQPAELGDSAMYLCASSLAGGAYNEQFFGPGTRLTVL.

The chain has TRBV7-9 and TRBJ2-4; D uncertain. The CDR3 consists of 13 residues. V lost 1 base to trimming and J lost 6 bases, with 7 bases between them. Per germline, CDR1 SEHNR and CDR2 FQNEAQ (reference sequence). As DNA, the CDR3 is TGTGCCAGCAGCTTAGACGGCGGAAACATTCAGTACTTC. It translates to CASSLDGGNIQYF. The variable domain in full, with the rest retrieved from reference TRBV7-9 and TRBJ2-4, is DTGVSQNPRHKITKRGQNVTFRCDPISEHNRLYWYRQTLGQGPEFLTYFQNEAQLEKSRLLSDRFSAERPKGSFSTLEIQRTEQGDSAMYLCASSLDGGNIQYFGAGTRLSVL.

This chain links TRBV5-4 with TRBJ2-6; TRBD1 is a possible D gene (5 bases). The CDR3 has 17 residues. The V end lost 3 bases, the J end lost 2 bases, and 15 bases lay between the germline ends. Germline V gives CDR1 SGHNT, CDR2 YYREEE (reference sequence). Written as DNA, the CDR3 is TGTGCCAGCAGCTGGCGGCAGGGTTCGGCTGGGGCCAACGTCCTGACTTTC. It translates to CASSWRQGSAGANVLTF. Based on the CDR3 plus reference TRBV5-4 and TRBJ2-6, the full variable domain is ETGVTQSPTHLIKTRGQQVTLRCSSQSGHNTVSWYQQALGQGPQFIFQYYREEENGRGNFPPRFSGLQFPNYSSELNVNALELDDSALYLCASSWRQGSAGANVLTFGAGSRLTVL.

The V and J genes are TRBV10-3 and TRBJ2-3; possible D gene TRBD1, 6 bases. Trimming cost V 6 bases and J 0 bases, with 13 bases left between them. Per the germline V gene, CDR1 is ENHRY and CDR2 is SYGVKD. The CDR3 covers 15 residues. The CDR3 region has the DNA TGTGCCATCAGGACGTGGGACAAGAGCACAGATACGCAGTATTTT. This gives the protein CAIRTWDKSTDTQYF.

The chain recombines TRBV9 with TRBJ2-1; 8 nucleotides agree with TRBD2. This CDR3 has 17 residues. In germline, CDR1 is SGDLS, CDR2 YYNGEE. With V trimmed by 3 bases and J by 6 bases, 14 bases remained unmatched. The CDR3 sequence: CASSGPWGSGTLNEQFF. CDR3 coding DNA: TGTGCCAGCAGCGGTCCGTGGGGTAGCGGGACTCTCAATGAGCAGTTCTTC.

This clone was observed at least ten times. CDR3 nucleotide sequence: TGTGCCAGCTCACCTCGGCGGGCCAACTACAATGAGCAGTTCTTC. Translated: CASSPRRANYNEQFF. The chain employs TRBV18 and TRBJ2-1; D might be TRBD2 (5 bases). The V and J ends lost 3 bases and 3 bases respectively, with 12 bases between them. The CDR3 consists of 15 residues. From germline, CDR1 is KGHSH and CDR2 LQKENI.

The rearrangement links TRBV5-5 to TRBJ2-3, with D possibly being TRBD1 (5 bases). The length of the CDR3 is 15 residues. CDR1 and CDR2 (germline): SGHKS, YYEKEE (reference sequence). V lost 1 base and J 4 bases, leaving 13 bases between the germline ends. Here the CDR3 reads CASSLRDSNPDTQYF. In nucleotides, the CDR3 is TGTGCCAGCAGCTTGAGAGACAGTAATCCAGATACGCAGTATTTT.

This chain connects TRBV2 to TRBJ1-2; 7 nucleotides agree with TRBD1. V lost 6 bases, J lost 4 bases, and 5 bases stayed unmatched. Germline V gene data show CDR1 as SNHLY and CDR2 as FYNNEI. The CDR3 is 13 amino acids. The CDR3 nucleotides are TGTGCCAGCAGGGCTACAGGGGTCTATGGCTACACCTTC. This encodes CASRATGVYGYTF.

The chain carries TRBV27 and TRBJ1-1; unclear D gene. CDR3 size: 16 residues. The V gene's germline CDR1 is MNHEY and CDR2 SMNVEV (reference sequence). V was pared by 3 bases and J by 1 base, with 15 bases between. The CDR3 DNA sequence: TGTGCCAGCAGTTTTTTTATGGGGAGCCCGAACACTGAAGCTTTCTTT. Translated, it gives CASSFFMGSPNTEAFF.

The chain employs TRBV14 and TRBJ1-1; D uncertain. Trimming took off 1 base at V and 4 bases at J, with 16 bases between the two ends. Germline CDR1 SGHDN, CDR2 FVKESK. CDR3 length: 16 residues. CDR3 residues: CASSQVEPNFPTEAFF. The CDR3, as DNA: TGTGCCAGCAGCCAAGTTGAGCCCAACTTCCCCACTGAAGCTTTCTTT. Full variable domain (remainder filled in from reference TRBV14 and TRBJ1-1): EAGVTQFPSHSVIEKGQTVTLRCDPISGHDNLYWYRRVMGKEIKFLLHFVKESKQDESGMPNNRFLAERTGGTYSTLKVQPAELEDSGVYFCASSQVEPNFPTEAFFGQGTRLTVV.

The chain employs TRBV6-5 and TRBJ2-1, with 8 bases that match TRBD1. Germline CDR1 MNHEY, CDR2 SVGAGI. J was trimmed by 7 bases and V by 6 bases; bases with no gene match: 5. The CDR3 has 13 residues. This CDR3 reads CASRRDRRNEQFF. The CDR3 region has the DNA TGTGCCAGCAGGAGGGACAGGAGAAATGAGCAGTTCTTC.

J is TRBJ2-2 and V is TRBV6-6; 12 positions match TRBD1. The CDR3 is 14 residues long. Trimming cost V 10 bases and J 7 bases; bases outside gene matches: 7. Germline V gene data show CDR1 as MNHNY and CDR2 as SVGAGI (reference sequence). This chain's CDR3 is CATAGQGAIGELFF. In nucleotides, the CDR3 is TGTGCCACTGCGGGACAGGGGGCAATCGGGGAGCTGTTTTTT.

For the CDR3, the DNA is TGTGCCAGCAGTTTAGAGCGCAAGGCTGAAGCTTTCTTT. Protein: CASSLERKAEAFF. J is TRBJ1-1 and V is TRBV12-3 or TRBV12-4, with D unclear. The CDR3 sequence is 13 residues long. V lost 1 base and J 6 bases, leaving 9 bases between the germline ends.

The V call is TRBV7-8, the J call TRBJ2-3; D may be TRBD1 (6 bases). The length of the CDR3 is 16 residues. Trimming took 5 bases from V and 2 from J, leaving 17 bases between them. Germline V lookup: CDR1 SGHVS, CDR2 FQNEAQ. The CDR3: CASSLGGPTDTDTQYF. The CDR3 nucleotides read TGTGCCAGCAGCCTAGGGGGTCCGACAGACACAGATACGCAGTATTTT.

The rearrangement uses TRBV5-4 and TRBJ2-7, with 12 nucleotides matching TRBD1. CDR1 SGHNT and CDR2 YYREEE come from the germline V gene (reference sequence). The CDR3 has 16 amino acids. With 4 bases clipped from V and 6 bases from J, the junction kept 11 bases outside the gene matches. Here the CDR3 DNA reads TGTGCCAGCAGCCCGAGGGGGGGACAGGGGGCTGGCGAGCAGTACTTC. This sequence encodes CASSPRGGQGAGEQYF.

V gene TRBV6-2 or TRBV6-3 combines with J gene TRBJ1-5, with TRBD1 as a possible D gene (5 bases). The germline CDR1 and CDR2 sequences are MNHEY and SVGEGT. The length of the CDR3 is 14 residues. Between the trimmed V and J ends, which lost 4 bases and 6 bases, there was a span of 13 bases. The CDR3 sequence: CASSWGGDGQPQHF. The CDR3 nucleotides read TGTGCCAGCAGTTGGGGGGGTGACGGTCAGCCCCAGCATTTT.

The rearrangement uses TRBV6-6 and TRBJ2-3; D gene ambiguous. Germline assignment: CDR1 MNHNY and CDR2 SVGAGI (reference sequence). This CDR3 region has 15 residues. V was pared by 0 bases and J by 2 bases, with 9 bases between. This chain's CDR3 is CASSYSSLPTDTQYF. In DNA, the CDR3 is TGTGCCAGCAGTTACTCGTCACTACCCACAGATACGCAGTATTTT.

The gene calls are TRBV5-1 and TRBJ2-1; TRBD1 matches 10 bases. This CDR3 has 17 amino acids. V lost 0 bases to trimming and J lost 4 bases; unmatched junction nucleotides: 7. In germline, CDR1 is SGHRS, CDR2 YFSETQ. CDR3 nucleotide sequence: TGCGCCAGCAGCTTGGCCGCGGGGGACAGGGGATACAATGAGCAGTTCTTC. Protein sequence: CASSLAAGDRGYNEQFF.

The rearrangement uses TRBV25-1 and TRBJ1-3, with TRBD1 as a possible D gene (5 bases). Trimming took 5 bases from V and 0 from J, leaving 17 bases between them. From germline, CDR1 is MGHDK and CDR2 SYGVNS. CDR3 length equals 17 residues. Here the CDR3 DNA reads TGTGCCAGCAGTTGGGGTAGTGGGGCTCTCTCTGGAAACACCATATATTTT. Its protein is CASSWGSGALSGNTIYF.

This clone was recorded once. CDR3 sequence: CASSPTSGYTGELFF. In nucleotides, the CDR3 is TGTGCCAGCAGCCCGACTAGCGGGTACACCGGGGAGCTGTTTTTT. The chain joins TRBV11-3 to TRBJ2-2, with 10 positions matching TRBD2. From germline, CDR1 is SGHNT and CDR2 YENEEA. Trimming at V came to 5 bases and at J to 3 bases, leaving 3 bases not matched to a gene. The CDR3 totals 15 residues.

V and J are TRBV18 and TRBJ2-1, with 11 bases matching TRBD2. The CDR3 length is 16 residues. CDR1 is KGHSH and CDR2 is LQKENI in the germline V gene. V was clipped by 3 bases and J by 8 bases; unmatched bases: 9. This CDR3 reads CASSPARTSGSHEQFF. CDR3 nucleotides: TGTGCCAGCTCACCTGCTCGAACTAGCGGGAGTCATGAGCAGTTCTTC.

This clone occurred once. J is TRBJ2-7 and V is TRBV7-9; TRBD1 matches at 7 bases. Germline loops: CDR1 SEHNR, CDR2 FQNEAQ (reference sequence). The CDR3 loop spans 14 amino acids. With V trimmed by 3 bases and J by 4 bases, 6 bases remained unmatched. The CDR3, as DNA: TGTGCCAGCAGCTTGGGTAGGGGGCTATACGAGCAGTACTTC. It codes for CASSLGRGLYEQYF.

CDR3 region: CASSPTARRAFF. The CDR3 DNA follows: TGTGCCAGCAGTCCGACAGCCAGGAGAGCTTTCTTT. V and J are TRBV28 and TRBJ1-1, with D possibly TRBD1 on 5 matching bases. Germline CDR1 is MDHEN and CDR2 is SYDVKM. V lost 5 bases to trimming and J lost 10 bases, with 14 bases between them. This CDR3 has 12 amino acids.

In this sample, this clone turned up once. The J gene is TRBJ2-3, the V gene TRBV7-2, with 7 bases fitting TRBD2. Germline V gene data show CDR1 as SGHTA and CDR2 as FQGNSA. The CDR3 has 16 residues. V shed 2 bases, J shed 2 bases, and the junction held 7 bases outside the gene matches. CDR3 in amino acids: CASSLRPSGYTDTQYF. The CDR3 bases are TGTGCCAGCAGCTTACGTCCTAGCGGATACACAGATACGCAGTATTTT.

The CDR3 here is CAWNTGGGYGYTF. DNA for the CDR3: TGTGCCTGGAATACAGGGGGTGGCTATGGCTACACCTTC. The V call is TRBV30, the J call TRBJ1-2; TRBD1 agrees at 8 bases. CDR3 length: 13 residues. Germline V gene sequence: CDR1 GTSNPN, CDR2 SVGIG (reference sequence). V gave up 4 bases and J gave up 4 bases; unmatched junction bases: 5.

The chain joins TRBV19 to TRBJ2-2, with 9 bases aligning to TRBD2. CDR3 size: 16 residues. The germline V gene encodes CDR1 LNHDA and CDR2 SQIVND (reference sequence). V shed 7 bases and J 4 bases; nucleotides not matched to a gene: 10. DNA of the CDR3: TGTGCCAGTACGATCAGGGGCGGGAGGGGCACCGGGGAGCTGTTTTTT. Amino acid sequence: CASTIRGGRGTGELFF.